These 26 T cell receptor beta chains share one sample of origin, sequenced in a study of T cell responses to AZD1222 COVID-19 vaccine. Method: immunoSEQ multiplex PCR; TCRdb's copy keeps in-frame clones and lacks some. The table lists 100,000 to 150,000 clones, about 87% of them singletons. Source: peripheral blood, taken on day 0 of AZD1222 vaccination. The source is an adult in good health.

The chain couples TRBV5-6 to TRBJ2-7; D perhaps matches TRBD2 (5 bases). Germline values: CDR1 SGHDT, CDR2 YYEEEE. The CDR3 sequence is 16 residues long. V lost 3 bases to trimming and J lost 2 bases, with 18 bases between them. This CDR3 reads CASSWWSGSPTYEQYF. Written as DNA, the CDR3 is TGTGCCAGCAGCTGGTGGTCGGGGAGTCCTACCTACGAGCAGTACTTC. Full variable domain (missing parts from reference TRBV5-6 and TRBJ2-7): DAGVTQSPTHLIKTRGQQVTLRCSPKSGHDTVSWYQQALGQGPQFIFQYYEEEERQRGNFPDRFSGHQFPNYSSELNVNALLLGDSALYLCASSWWSGSPTYEQYFGPGTRLTVT.

This clone has a single count. V is TRBV5-6 and J is TRBJ1-2, with a possible D match to TRBD1 (6 bases). The CDR3 length is 14 residues. Per the germline V gene, CDR1 is SGHDT and CDR2 is YYEEEE. The V end lost 5 bases, the J end lost 4 bases, and 15 bases lay between the germline ends. The CDR3 DNA follows: TGTGCCAGCAGTTTAACCAGGGGCTCCTATGGCTACACCTTC. Translation gives CASSLTRGSYGYTF.

The V and J genes are TRBV5-1 and TRBJ1-1; D unresolved. V was clipped by 2 bases and J by 5 bases, with 10 bases between them. This CDR3 spans 13 amino acids. Looked up from germline, CDR1 is SGHRS and CDR2 is YFSETQ. CDR3 protein: CASSFEGETEAFF. The CDR3 nucleotides are TGCGCCAGCAGCTTTGAAGGAGAAACTGAAGCTTTCTTT. The full variable domain, completed using reference TRBV5-1 and TRBJ1-1, is KAGVTQTPRYLIKTRGQQVTLSCSPISGHRSVSWYQQTPGQGLQFLFEYFSETQRNKGNFPGRFSGRQFSNSRSEMNVSTLELGDSALYLCASSFEGETEAFFGQGTRLTVV.

Remarks on this clone: A read error may account for a junction end that differs from germline. The chain is built from TRBV7-7 and TRBJ1-2; maybe TRBD1 (6 bases). CDR1 SSHAT and CDR2 FNYEAQ come from the germline V gene (reference sequence). This CDR3 comprises 17 residues. CDR3 DNA sequence: TGTGCTAGCAGCCGGGCCCGCAGGGGCGTCGTGTACTATGGCTACACCTTC. This gives the protein CASSRARRGVVYYGYTF.

This clone was recorded only once. The chain recombines TRBV2 with TRBJ2-7, with unresolved D. This CDR3 contains 13 residues. Trimming stripped 8 bases from V and 0 bases from J, with 11 bases between. The germline V gene encodes CDR1 SNHLY and CDR2 FYNNEI. The DNA for the CDR3 is TGTGCCAGCGTGTTTGACCACTCCTACGAGCAGTACTTC. It is translated as CASVFDHSYEQYF. Full variable domain (missing parts from reference TRBV2 and TRBJ2-7): EPEVTQTPSHQVTQMGQEVILRCVPISNHLYFYWYRQILGQKVEFLVSFYNNEISEKSEIFDDQFSVERPDGSNFTLKIRSTKLEDSAMYFCASVFDHSYEQYFGPGTRLTVT.

This clone was observed once. This rearrangement joins TRBV18 to TRBJ2-1, with 9 bases lining up with TRBD2. V lost 0 bases, J lost 5 bases, and 2 bases stayed unmatched. The V gene's germline CDR1 is KGHSH and CDR2 LQKENI. This CDR3 spans 15 amino acids. CDR3 DNA sequence: TGTGCCAGCTCACCACCTGGCGGGAGGGACAATGAGCAGTTCTTC. Translated: CASSPPGGRDNEQFF. The full variable domain, rest sourced from reference TRBV18 and TRBJ2-1, is NAGVMQNPRHLVRRRGQEARLRCSPMKGHSHVYWYRQLPEEGLKFMVYLQKENIIDESGMPKERFSAEFPKEGPSILRIQQVVRGDSAAYFCASSPPGGRDNEQFFGPGTRLTVL.

The V call is TRBV6-5, the J call TRBJ1-1; no reliable D call. The length of the CDR3 is 13 residues. The germline V gene has CDR1 MNHEY and CDR2 SVGAGI. Trimming took off 6 bases at V and 0 bases at J, with 8 bases between the two ends. The CDR3 region has the DNA TGTGCCAGCAGCCTTGGCCTGAACACTGAAGCTTTCTTT. It yields the protein CASSLGLNTEAFF.

The CDR3 reads CASSQEGRGKGYGYTF. As DNA, the CDR3 is TGTGCCAGCAGCCAAGAGGGGAGGGGGAAAGGGTATGGCTACACCTTC. The chain uses TRBV3-1 (or the pseudogene TRBV3-2) and TRBJ1-2, with a weak D call TRBD1 (6 bases). This CDR3 contains 16 residues. V was shortened by 0 bases and J by 5 bases, with 16 bases between the two germline ends. The V gene's germline CDR1 is LGHDT and CDR2 YNNKEL (reference sequence).

This clone appeared a single time. V and J are TRBV6-5 and TRBJ1-2, with D possibly being TRBD1 (5 bases). The CDR3 runs 14 residues. Germline CDR1 and CDR2: MNHEY and SVGAGI. V shed 0 bases and J shed 2 bases, with 7 bases lying between them. CDR3 sequence: CASSYSRGNYGYTF. Here the CDR3 DNA reads TGTGCCAGCAGTTACTCGAGGGGAAACTATGGCTACACCTTC.

The chain carries TRBV12-3 or TRBV12-4 and TRBJ1-4; D call uncertain. V was clipped by 3 bases and J by 8 bases, with 4 bases between them. The CDR3 totals 11 residues. CDR3 sequence: CASSFGEKLFF. Written as DNA, the CDR3 is TGTGCCAGCAGTTTTGGGGAAAAACTGTTTTTT.

This rearrangement joins TRBV5-1 to TRBJ2-2; weak D call: TRBD1 (7 bases). The CDR3 covers 15 residues. The V gene lost 4 bases and the J gene lost 1 base, with 11 bases spanning the gap. CDR1 SGHRS and CDR2 YFSETQ come from the germline V gene. The CDR3 DNA sequence: TGCGCCAGCAGCGACCAGGGGGGGAACACCGGGGAGCTGTTTTTT. This codes for CASSDQGGNTGELFF.

This CDR3 reads CSVWKSGTGYTF. In nucleotides, the CDR3 is TGCAGCGTATGGAAGTCGGGAACTGGCTACACCTTC. The V gene is TRBV29-1, the J gene TRBJ1-2; D gene uncertain. The CDR3 is 12 residues long. Trimming stripped 6 bases from V and 7 bases from J, with 15 bases between. Per the germline V gene, CDR1 is SQVTM and CDR2 is ANQGSEA.

V gene TRBV4-1 combines with J gene TRBJ1-5, with D maybe TRBD1 (6 bases). The CDR3 covers 14 residues. V lost 2 bases and J 2 bases, leaving 7 bases between the germline ends. Germline V lookup: CDR1 MGHRA, CDR2 YSYEKL. For the CDR3, the DNA is TGCGCCAGCAGCCAACGACAGGGCAATCAGCCCCAGCATTTT. Amino acids: CASSQRQGNQPQHF.

This chain uses TRBV12-3 or TRBV12-4 with TRBJ2-7; D is possibly TRBD1 (5 bases). Trimming took off 6 bases at V and 3 bases at J, with 9 bases between the two ends. The CDR3 runs to 12 residues. CDR3 sequence: CASSSQGYEQYF. CDR3 DNA: TGTGCCAGCAGCTCGCAGGGCTACGAGCAGTACTTC.

The V call is TRBV12-3 or TRBV12-4, the J call TRBJ1-2; the D gene is possibly TRBD1 (5 bases). CDR3 size: 13 residues. Trimming cost V 6 bases and J 6 bases, with 14 bases left between them. CDR3 loop: CASRLGGVNGYTF. The CDR3 DNA reads as TGTGCCAGCAGGCTGGGGGGGGTTAATGGCTACACCTTC.

The chain uses TRBV5-1 and TRBJ1-4; D unresolved. V was clipped by 3 bases and J by 6 bases, with 15 bases between them. Germline loops: CDR1 SGHRS, CDR2 YFSETQ. The CDR3 contains 15 residues. This CDR3 reads CASSWIGNSDEKLFF. The CDR3 nucleotides are TGCGCCAGCAGCTGGATTGGGAATTCTGATGAAAAACTGTTTTTT.

The chain combines TRBV18 with TRBJ2-5; D call uncertain. This CDR3 is built from 13 residues. Germline values: CDR1 KGHSH, CDR2 LQKENI. V was shortened by 0 bases and J by 4 bases, with 6 bases between the two germline ends. DNA for the CDR3: TGTGCCAGCTCACCACCGATAACAGAGACCCAGTACTTC. As protein: CASSPPITETQYF.

The V call is TRBV19, the J call TRBJ1-5, with D tentatively TRBD1 (5 bases). Germline CDR1 is LNHDA and CDR2 is SQIVND (reference sequence). The CDR3 sequence is 15 residues long. V was shortened by 5 bases and J by 0 bases, with 11 bases between the two germline ends. The chain's CDR3 is CASSSPTGSNQPQHF. The CDR3 DNA is TGTGCCAGTAGTTCACCTACAGGTAGCAATCAGCCCCAGCATTTT.

The chain couples TRBV18 to TRBJ1-2; no reliable D call. V lost 2 bases, J lost 2 bases, and 12 bases lay in between. This CDR3 comprises 15 residues. CDR1 and CDR2 from the germline V gene are KGHSH and LQKENI. DNA of the CDR3: TGTGCCAGCTCACCAAGTGGGGATTCCAACTATGGCTACACCTTC. Its protein is CASSPSGDSNYGYTF.

In its sample, this clone was seen a few times. The CDR3 loop reads CASSQDRALYEQYF. In nucleotides, the CDR3 is TGCGCCAGCAGCCAGGACAGGGCCCTCTACGAGCAGTACTTC. This chain joins TRBV4-1 and TRBJ2-7, with 8 nucleotides matching TRBD1. The germline CDR1 and CDR2 sequences are MGHRA and YSYEKL. J lost 3 bases, V lost 3 bases, and 4 bases had no gene match. The CDR3 consists of 14 residues.

The V and J genes are TRBV5-6 and TRBJ1-2; D uncertain. Trimming took 0 bases from V and 4 from J, leaving 7 bases between them. Germline loops: CDR1 SGHDT, CDR2 YYEEEE. This CDR3 is 13 amino acids long. The CDR3 bases are TGTGCCAGCAGCTTGGGCAGTTCCTATGGCTACACCTTC. Translating gives CASSLGSSYGYTF. The full variable domain, its missing parts supplied by reference TRBV5-6 and TRBJ1-2, is DAGVTQSPTHLIKTRGQQVTLRCSPKSGHDTVSWYQQALGQGPQFIFQYYEEEERQRGNFPDRFSGHQFPNYSSELNVNALLLGDSALYLCASSLGSSYGYTFGSGTRLTVV.

The chain links TRBV29-1 to TRBJ2-3; no firm D call. Germline V CDR1 and CDR2: SQVTM, ANQGSEA. The CDR3 totals 16 residues. V was pared by 3 bases and J by 2 bases, with 18 bases between. The CDR3 DNA reads as TGCAGCGTTGATGGCCCCCGGCCGTTAAACACAGATACGCAGTATTTT. Residues: CSVDGPRPLNTDTQYF.

The CDR3 nucleotides read TGTGCCAGCAGTGGAGACAGGTACACTAATGGCTACACCTTC. Its protein is CASSGDRYTNGYTF. The gene calls are TRBV2 and TRBJ1-2; the D gene is possibly TRBD1 (6 bases). Trimming took off 4 bases at V and 6 bases at J, with 15 bases between the two ends. Germline CDR1 reads SNHLY; CDR2 reads FYNNEI. The CDR3 runs to 14 residues. Filled out from reference TRBV2 and TRBJ1-2, the complete variable domain reads EPEVTQTPSHQVTQMGQEVILRCVPISNHLYFYWYRQILGQKVEFLVSFYNNEISEKSEIFDDQFSVERPDGSNFTLKIRSTKLEDSAMYFCASSGDRYTNGYTFGSGTRLTVV.

In this sample, this clone turned up once. The V and J genes are TRBV19 and TRBJ2-1; no reliable D call. CDR3 size: 12 residues. Germline-derived CDR1 and CDR2 are LNHDA and SQIVND (reference sequence). The V end was cut by 2 bases, the J end by 6 bases, with 5 bases between. This CDR3 is CASSIKVNEQFF. The CDR3 DNA sequence: TGTGCCAGTAGTATAAAGGTCAATGAGCAGTTCTTC.

The chain couples TRBV7-9 to TRBJ1-3; TRBD1 agrees at 7 bases. Per the germline V gene, CDR1 is SEHNR and CDR2 is FQNEAQ (reference sequence). Trimming removed 5 bases from V and 0 bases from J; junction bases left unmatched: 7. This CDR3 has 16 residues. CDR3 sequence reads: CASSPKQGPSGNTIYF. CDR3 DNA sequence: TGTGCCAGCAGCCCTAAACAGGGGCCCTCTGGAAACACCATATATTTT.

This chain uses TRBV19 with TRBJ2-7; 9 bases line up with TRBD1. The CDR3 totals 15 residues. Germline assignment: CDR1 LNHDA and CDR2 SQIVND (reference sequence). J was trimmed by 3 bases and V by 6 bases; bases with no gene match: 9. As DNA, the CDR3 is TGTGCCAGTAGCCCCGGGACAGGGTCCCTCTACGAGCAGTACTTC. Its protein is CASSPGTGSLYEQYF.